Detailed here is one T cell receptor (beta chain). Its specificity is unknown. The sample belongs to a study of blood T cells in healthy people across ages. The CDR3 is made up of 14 amino acids. Trimming removed 4 bases at V and 0 bases at J, with 11 bases between. Germline assignment: CDR1 SGHKS and CDR2 YYEKEE (reference sequence). Findings and caveats of the study: From one million sequenced T cells, diversity estimates were lower bounds. Versus aged donors, long-lived donors had higher diversity and more naive CD4+ cells. Age showed a roughly linear inverse relationship with TCR beta diversity per million T cells.

Combining a sample-barcoded 5' primer with a J-beta primer mix, a second PCR ran for roughly 6 to 11 cycles. TCRdb re-called the 5' RACE reads with MiXCR, one entry per CDR3 protein. Among about 570,000 distinct CDR3 sequences listed, roughly 28% were seen once. The sequenced material came from blood. The J gene is TRBJ2-7, the V gene TRBV5-5; unclear D gene. The receptor was isolated from a woman aged 70 to 79 in good health. DNA of the CDR3: TGTGCCAGCAGCACTGCCGCCAGCTCCTACGAGCAGTACTTC. It specifies CASSTAASSYEQYF.